The next 9 T cell receptor beta chains were all read from a single sample in a study of blood T cells in healthy people across ages. Then a second PCR, running about 7 to 11 cycles, was carried out with a sample-barcoded 5' primer and a J-beta primer mix. TCRdb itself ran the 5' RACE reads through MiXCR, one entry per CDR3 protein. Among more than 800,000 distinct CDR3 sequences listed, 45% were seen once. Sequencing input: blood. The receptors come from a woman between 55 and 75 years old in good health.

The CDR3, as DNA: TGTGCCAGCAGACAGAGGGAGACAGGGGGGAGCTCTGGGGCCAACGTCCTGACTTTC. Encoded protein: CASRQRETGGSSGANVLTF. V usage is TRBV9 and J usage is TRBJ2-6; 9 bases map to TRBD1. Germline V gene sequence: CDR1 SGDLS, CDR2 YYNGEE. The CDR3 sequence is 19 residues long. After removal of 5 bases from V and 0 bases from J, the junction contained 12 bases not matched to a gene.

Details on this clonotype: The junction and the germline gene differ at one end; a read error may be behind it. This chain connects TRBV7-3 to TRBJ2-5; the match to TRBD2 covers 13 bases. The end of the DNA fits TRBJ2-7 better, so the J call may be wrong. This CDR3 is built from 15 residues. The germline gives CDR1 SGHTA, CDR2 FQGTGA. The CDR3 sequence is CACSPTSGRATEQYF. CDR3 nucleotide sequence: TGTGCCTGCAGCCCCACTAGCGGGAGGGCCACCGAGCAGTACTTC.

The CDR3 is CASSEGSGSQEQYF. The CDR3 nucleotides read TGTGCCAGCAGTGAAGGTAGCGGGAGTCAAGAGCAGTACTTC. The V gene is TRBV6-1, the J gene TRBJ2-1; 9 bases agree with TRBD2. The J call may be mistaken, given a closer DNA end match to TRBJ2-7. The CDR3 runs 14 residues. The V gene's germline CDR1 is MNHNS and CDR2 SASEGT.

This clonotype showed up just a few times. A much larger clone lies a single base off, so this may be a read error. The chain couples TRBV29-1 to TRBJ2-5; 10 nucleotides match TRBD2. Germline CDR1 reads SQVTM; CDR2 reads ANQGSEA. V gave up 5 bases and J gave up 11 bases; unmatched junction bases: 14. This CDR3 contains 14 residues. For the CDR3, the DNA is TGCAGCGTTCAGGTCCTAGCGGGAGTAAGTGAGCAGTACTTC. As protein: CSVQVLAGVSEQYF.

This sequence joins TRBV27 and TRBJ2-3, with D perhaps matching TRBD1 (5 bases). Germline V gives CDR1 MNHEY, CDR2 SMNVEV (reference sequence). The CDR3 runs to 13 residues. V dropped 7 bases and J dropped 6 bases, with 14 bases sitting between them. The CDR3 here is CASNGRWGDTQYF. CDR3 DNA: TGTGCCAGCAATGGTCGATGGGGCGATACGCAGTATTTT.

The chain carries TRBV12-3 or TRBV12-4 and TRBJ2-7; 8 bases are shared with TRBD1. The CDR3 contains 14 residues. Trimming removed 6 bases from V and 2 bases from J; junction bases left unmatched: 6. The CDR3 reads CASRAGTGPYEQYF. The CDR3 nucleotides are TGTGCCAGCAGAGCCGGGACAGGACCCTACGAGCAGTACTTC.

In nucleotides, the CDR3 is TGTGCCAGCAGTTTATCCTTACGAAGAGACGGGGTCCGTGAGGGCTACACCTTC. Translation gives CASSLSLRRDGVREGYTF. This chain links TRBV27 with TRBJ1-2; D gene ambiguous. This CDR3 region has 18 residues. V was trimmed by 0 bases and J by 8 bases, leaving 25 bases between them. Looked up from germline, CDR1 is MNHEY and CDR2 is SMNVEV (reference sequence).

This clonotype was detected a few times. V and J are TRBV5-1 and TRBJ1-2; 8 bases are shared with TRBD1. The V segment lost 0 bases and the J segment 6 bases; nucleotides outside the gene matches: 7. CDR1 is SGHRS, CDR2 YFSETQ, per germline. This CDR3 has 15 amino acids. CDR3 loop: CASSLVPGGDDGYTF. The CDR3 DNA sequence: TGCGCCAGCAGCTTGGTCCCAGGGGGCGACGATGGCTACACCTTC.

About this clonotype itself: One base away lies a much larger clone, so this may be a sequencing read error. The chain is built from TRBV20-1 and TRBJ2-6, with a possible D match to TRBD1 (5 bases). Germline values: CDR1 DFQATT, CDR2 SNEGSKA (reference sequence). The length of the CDR3 is 17 residues. The CDR3 DNA sequence: TGCAGTGCTAGAGATATGCAGGGCCCCTCTGGGGCCGACGTCCTGACTTTC. Translation gives CSARDMQGPSGADVLTF.